This entry concerns a single TCR beta chain. Its matching antigen is unknown. These data originate in a study of naive and memory T cell subsets. Overall study results and limits: In naive cells, over 85% of TCR sequences were seen only once.

Germline CDR1 and CDR2: SGHAT and FQNNGV. V was pared by 4 bases and J by 1 base, with 11 bases between. The CDR3 is made up of 14 amino acids. Cells stained for CD3, CD4, CD8, CD45RA and CD27 were sorted into four subsets. Both TRBC1 and TRBC2 were covered by a beta constant-region primer of two equimolar oligonucleotides. MiXCR was run by TCRdb on the UMI-ligation and nested PCR reads, yielding one entry per CDR3 protein. Among some 85,000 distinct CDR3 sequences listed, about an eighth were seen once. V gene TRBV11-2 combines with J gene TRBJ2-7, with D possibly being TRBD1 (5 bases). The source of this sequence is a human donor in good health. The specimen sequenced was central memory CD4+ T cells from blood. For the CDR3, the DNA is TGTGCCAGCAGCTATTGGGGCAGTTCCTACGAGCAGTACTTC. Its protein product is CASSYWGSSYEQYF.